Listed below are T cell receptor beta chains from one sample, sequenced in a study of shared clonotypes between healthy human individuals. Libraries were prepared by immunoSEQ multiplex PCR; TCRdb keeps only in-frame clonotypes and omits some of them. The sample carries about 2.2 million clones, 93% recorded once. Source material: naive CD8+ T cells from PBMCs. These receptors were obtained from a man between 18 and 29 years old in good health. Some clones in this sample may be carry-over from other donors' samples. CDR3s include the opening cysteine and the closing phenylalanine or tryptophan. D genes are given only for firm matches. Where a row states a size, it is once, few, many or the class of an expanded clone; other rows omit it.

d_call: NA
j_call: TRBJ2-7
clone_size: NA
v_call: TRBV11-2
cdr3_nt: TGTGCCAGCAGCACCCCACCCCACATCCCCGGACCTTACGAGCAGTACTTC
cdr3_aa: CASSTPPHIPGPYEQYF

d_call: NA
j_call: TRBJ2-7
clone_size: NA
v_call: TRBV7-6
cdr3_nt: TGTGCCAGCAGCCTATTTCCGGGACAAACCTACGAGCAGTACTTC
cdr3_aa: CASSLFPGQTYEQYF

d_call: NA
j_call: TRBJ2-2
clone_size: NA
v_call: TRBV19
cdr3_nt: TGTGCCATCTCCGGTGGCACCGGGGAGCTGTTTTTT
cdr3_aa: CAISGGTGELFF

d_call: NA
j_call: TRBJ2-7
clone_size: NA
v_call: TRBV7-9
cdr3_nt: TGTGCCAGCAGCTTAGTCGGGGGGCCTCGCTACGAGCAGTACTTC
cdr3_aa: CASSLVGGPRYEQYF

d_call: TRBD2
j_call: TRBJ2-7
clone_size: NA
v_call: TRBV30
cdr3_nt: TGTGCCTCGCCTAGCGGGGATCCCTACGAGCAGTACTTC
cdr3_aa: CASPSGDPYEQYF

d_call: NA
j_call: TRBJ2-7
clone_size: NA
v_call: TRBV4-1
cdr3_nt: TGCGCCAGCAGCCAAGATCGGGGCGCAGCTACCTACGAGCAGTACTTC
cdr3_aa: CASSQDRGAATYEQYF

d_call: NA
j_call: TRBJ2-1
clone_size: NA
v_call: TRBV7-6
cdr3_nt: TGTGCCAGCAGCCCCCTCGCAGCGGGCCATGAGCAGTTCTTC
cdr3_aa: CASSPLAAGHEQFF

d_call: NA
j_call: TRBJ1-4
clone_size: NA
v_call: TRBV10-3
cdr3_nt: TGTGCCATCAGTGAGTCGACTCGAACTAATGAAAAACTGTTTTTT
cdr3_aa: CAISESTRTNEKLFF

d_call: NA
j_call: TRBJ1-5
clone_size: NA
v_call: TRBV28
cdr3_nt: TGTGCCAGCATCACCCGTCAAAGCAATCAGCCCCAGCATTTT
cdr3_aa: CASITRQSNQPQHF

d_call: NA
j_call: TRBJ2-7
clone_size: NA
v_call: TRBV7-9
cdr3_nt: TGTGCCAGCAGCTTACTGACATCCTTGGGCTACGAGCAGTACTTC
cdr3_aa: CASSLLTSLGYEQYF

d_call: NA
j_call: TRBJ2-3
clone_size: once
v_call: TRBV27
cdr3_nt: TGTGCCAGCAGTTCTAGTTGGTGGGGCACAGATACGCAGTATTTT
cdr3_aa: CASSSSWWGTDTQYF

d_call: TRBD1
j_call: TRBJ2-7
clone_size: NA
v_call: TRBV4-1
cdr3_nt: TGCGCCAGCAGCCAAGGGGACAGGGACCACGAGCAGTACTTC
cdr3_aa: CASSQGDRDHEQYF

d_call: NA
j_call: TRBJ1-2
clone_size: NA
v_call: TRBV19
cdr3_nt: TGTGCCAGTAGTATATTGGGCAGCTATGGCTACACCTTC
cdr3_aa: CASSILGSYGYTF

d_call: NA
j_call: TRBJ2-1
clone_size: NA
v_call: TRBV4-1
cdr3_nt: TGCGCCAGCTGGGGGGAAGGGAATGAGCAGTTCTTC
cdr3_aa: CASWGEGNEQFF

d_call: NA
j_call: TRBJ2-7
clone_size: NA
v_call: TRBV7-6
cdr3_nt: TGTGCCAGCAGCCCGGTCCGGGACGCATACTCCTACGAGCAGTACTTC
cdr3_aa: CASSPVRDAYSYEQYF

d_call: NA
j_call: TRBJ1-2
clone_size: NA
v_call: TRBV11-2
cdr3_nt: TGTGCCAGCCGGGACCGGGACCTCGGGGGCTACACCTTC
cdr3_aa: CASRDRDLGGYTF

d_call: TRBD2
j_call: TRBJ2-7
clone_size: NA
v_call: TRBV25-1
cdr3_nt: TGTGCCAGCAGTGAACGCGGGAGACTCTACGAGCAGTACTTC
cdr3_aa: CASSERGRLYEQYF

d_call: NA
j_call: TRBJ1-2
clone_size: once
v_call: TRBV9
cdr3_nt: TGTGCCAGCAGCGTAGGGAGTTCAGGGGCCCTACCCTATGGCTACACCTTC
cdr3_aa: CASSVGSSGALPYGYTF

d_call: NA
j_call: TRBJ1-5
clone_size: NA
v_call: TRBV6-5
cdr3_nt: TGTGCCAGCAGTTACTCGAGGGATCAGCCCCAGCATTTT
cdr3_aa: CASSYSRDQPQHF

d_call: NA
j_call: TRBJ2-3
clone_size: NA
v_call: TRBV27
cdr3_nt: TGTGCCAGCAGTCAAAACGGGGGAGTTAAAGATACGCAGTATTTT
cdr3_aa: CASSQNGGVKDTQYF

d_call: TRBD1
j_call: TRBJ1-1
clone_size: NA
v_call: TRBV19
cdr3_nt: TGTGCCGGCCGGGACAGATCGAACACTGAAGCTTTCTTT
cdr3_aa: CAGRDRSNTEAFF

d_call: NA
j_call: TRBJ1-6
clone_size: NA
v_call: TRBV25-1
cdr3_nt: TGTGCCAGCAGTGACGGGTCAGCGGCTTCACCCCTCCACTTT
cdr3_aa: CASSDGSAASPLHF

d_call: NA
j_call: TRBJ2-3
clone_size: NA
v_call: TRBV25-1
cdr3_nt: TGTGCCAGCAGTGGTAGAGCAGATACGCAGTATTTT
cdr3_aa: CASSGRADTQYF

d_call: NA
j_call: TRBJ2-7
clone_size: NA
v_call: TRBV4-1
cdr3_nt: TGCGCCAGCAGCCCAGAGATTCCCCTATGGCCCTACGAGCAGTACTTC
cdr3_aa: CASSPEIPLWPYEQYF

d_call: NA
j_call: TRBJ1-5
clone_size: NA
v_call: TRBV11-3
cdr3_nt: TGTGCCAGCATCGCGAGGGAGATTTTTAATAGCAATCAGCCCCAGCATTTT
cdr3_aa: CASIAREIFNSNQPQHF

d_call: NA
j_call: TRBJ1-5
clone_size: NA
v_call: TRBV5-1
cdr3_nt: TGCGCCAGCAGCTTGGGCTACGGGGGTTTCAATCAGCCCCAGCATTTT
cdr3_aa: CASSLGYGGFNQPQHF

d_call: TRBD2
j_call: TRBJ2-7
clone_size: NA
v_call: TRBV27
cdr3_nt: TGTGCCAGCAGTCCCCAACCCCCGGGACTAAAGTACGAGCAGTACTTC
cdr3_aa: CASSPQPPGLKYEQYF

d_call: NA
j_call: TRBJ1-1
clone_size: NA
v_call: TRBV4-2
cdr3_nt: TGTGCCAGCAGCCTTAGTCCCCCGGGGTCCTTCACTGAAGCTTTCTTT
cdr3_aa: CASSLSPPGSFTEAFF

d_call: NA
j_call: TRBJ1-2
clone_size: NA
v_call: TRBV27
cdr3_nt: TGTGCCAGCAGTCCACGGGGGGGGGCCTCGTATGGCTACACCTTC
cdr3_aa: CASSPRGGASYGYTF

d_call: TRBD2
j_call: TRBJ2-1
clone_size: NA
v_call: TRBV28
cdr3_nt: TGTGCCAGCTCAATAGCGGGAGGGGACAATGAGCAGTTCTTC
cdr3_aa: CASSIAGGDNEQFF

d_call: TRBD1
j_call: TRBJ1-5
clone_size: once
v_call: TRBV13
cdr3_nt: TGTGCCAGCAGCTACACAGGGGATTCTAATCAGCCCCAGCATTTT
cdr3_aa: CASSYTGDSNQPQHF

d_call: NA
j_call: TRBJ2-7
clone_size: NA
v_call: TRBV6-1
cdr3_nt: TGTGCCAGCAGCCTCCGTTTAGGTAACCACGAGCAGTACTTC
cdr3_aa: CASSLRLGNHEQYF

d_call: NA
j_call: TRBJ1-1
clone_size: NA
v_call: TRBV4-1
cdr3_nt: TGCGCCAGCAGCCAAGAAGTGGGGGTGGGCACTGAAGCTTTCTTT
cdr3_aa: CASSQEVGVGTEAFF

d_call: TRBD2
j_call: TRBJ2-3
clone_size: NA
v_call: TRBV10-1
cdr3_nt: TGCGCCAGCACGGTGGTAGCGGGAGGGCCCGACACAGATACGCAGTATTTT
cdr3_aa: CASTVVAGGPDTDTQYF

d_call: NA
j_call: TRBJ2-2
clone_size: NA
v_call: TRBV4-3
cdr3_nt: TGCGCCAGCAGCCCCAGACAGACGAACACCGGGGAGCTGTTTTTT
cdr3_aa: CASSPRQTNTGELFF

d_call: NA
j_call: TRBJ1-3
clone_size: NA
v_call: TRBV30
cdr3_nt: TGTGCCTGGAGTTGGGGGGTAACTGGAAACACCATATATTTT
cdr3_aa: CAWSWGVTGNTIYF

d_call: TRBD2
j_call: TRBJ2-3
clone_size: NA
v_call: TRBV7-3
cdr3_nt: TGTGCCAGCAGCTTTAGCGGGGCAGGCACAGATACGCAGTATTTT
cdr3_aa: CASSFSGAGTDTQYF

d_call: NA
j_call: TRBJ1-5
clone_size: NA
v_call: TRBV15
cdr3_nt: TGTGCCACCAGCAGAGAAGCAGGGAGCAATCAGCCCCAGCATTTT
cdr3_aa: CATSREAGSNQPQHF

d_call: TRBD2
j_call: TRBJ2-3
clone_size: NA
v_call: TRBV5-1
cdr3_nt: TGCGCCAGCAGCTTGTACGGCGGGAGGGCCTACGATACGCAGTATTTT
cdr3_aa: CASSLYGGRAYDTQYF

d_call: NA
j_call: TRBJ2-7
clone_size: once
v_call: TRBV6-1
cdr3_nt: TGTGCCAGCAGCACCTGGGACTCCTACGAGCAGTACTTC
cdr3_aa: CASSTWDSYEQYF

d_call: TRBD2
j_call: TRBJ2-7
clone_size: NA
v_call: TRBV7-8
cdr3_nt: TGTGCCAGCAGCCCGGTACGCCTAGCGGCCTACGAGCAGTACTTC
cdr3_aa: CASSPVRLAAYEQYF

d_call: TRBD1
j_call: TRBJ2-1
clone_size: NA
v_call: TRBV4-1
cdr3_nt: TGCGCCAGCAGCCAAGCTCCCCCGGGACAGAACGACAATGAGCAGTTCTTC
cdr3_aa: CASSQAPPGQNDNEQFF

d_call: NA
j_call: TRBJ2-2
clone_size: NA
v_call: TRBV13
cdr3_nt: TGTGCCAGCAGCTTAGCGGGAGCTGGCGGGGAGCTGTTTTTT
cdr3_aa: CASSLAGAGGELFF

d_call: TRBD2
j_call: TRBJ2-7
clone_size: NA
v_call: TRBV28
cdr3_nt: TGTGCCAGCAGTGACGGGGGGGGAGTCTCCTACGAGCAGTACTTC
cdr3_aa: CASSDGGGVSYEQYF

d_call: TRBD2
j_call: TRBJ2-7
clone_size: NA
v_call: TRBV4-2
cdr3_nt: TGTGCCAGCAGCCGGGCTAGCGGGACGAGCGAGCAGTACTTC
cdr3_aa: CASSRASGTSEQYF